Shown below are 25 T cell receptor beta chains from a single sample sequenced in a study of T cell responses to AZD1222 COVID-19 vaccine. Here immunoSEQ multiplex PCR was the method, and the copy in TCRdb shows in-frame clones only, minus some. The repertoire holds 140,000 to 150,000 clones, with 93% as singletons. The sample was peripheral blood, taken on day 0 of AZD1222 vaccination. The receptors were gathered from an adult in good health.

This clone was recorded only once. This chain's CDR3 is CTLGGGEAFF. The DNA of the CDR3 is TGCACCTTAGGGGGGGGTGAAGCTTTCTTT. This chain uses TRBV29-1 with TRBJ1-1; a weak D match, TRBD1 (6 bases). This CDR3 comprises 10 residues. Germline CDR1 SQVTM, CDR2 ANQGSEA.

J is TRBJ2-7 and V is TRBV7-8; TRBD1 matches at 7 bases. Trimming cost V 4 bases and J 7 bases; bases outside gene matches: 10. The CDR3 loop spans 14 amino acids. Germline CDR1 is SGHVS and CDR2 is FQNEAQ. The CDR3 protein is CASSSRDSLREQYF. The DNA of the CDR3 is TGTGCCAGCAGCTCCCGGGACAGCTTACGAGAGCAGTACTTC.

This rearrangement joins TRBV19 to TRBJ1-2; 7 nucleotides align to TRBD1. This CDR3 spans 14 amino acids. Germline CDR1 reads LNHDA; CDR2 reads SQIVND (reference sequence). The trim removed 8 bases at V and 6 bases at J, leaving 12 bases unmatched. The CDR3 protein is CASPMVQGFHGYTF. Here the CDR3 DNA reads TGTGCCAGTCCTATGGTACAGGGGTTCCATGGCTACACCTTC.

In regard to this clone: Within the sample, other DNA sequences also encode this same CDR3. The chain uses TRBV9 and TRBJ1-2; 7 nucleotides agree with TRBD1. This CDR3 spans 14 amino acids. V lost 0 bases, J lost 2 bases, and 1 base stayed unmatched. Germline CDR1 SGDLS, CDR2 YYNGEE. This chain's CDR3 is CASSVGRGNYGYTF. The CDR3 DNA is TGTGCCAGCAGCGTAGGCAGGGGGAACTATGGCTACACCTTC.

The genes are TRBV7-3 and TRBJ2-1, with 9 bases that match TRBD2. The CDR3 contains 16 residues. From germline, CDR1 is SGHTA and CDR2 FQGTGA. Trimming at V came to 5 bases and at J to 8 bases, leaving 13 bases not matched to a gene. The CDR3 DNA is TGTGCCAGCAGCCCGAGTCTAGCGGGAAGCCTCCATGAGCAGTTCTTC. Its protein product is CASSPSLAGSLHEQFF.

The chain combines TRBV3-1 (or the pseudogene TRBV3-2) with TRBJ1-4; 10 bases are shared with TRBD1. The CDR3 loop spans 18 amino acids. The V gene's germline CDR1 is LGHDT and CDR2 YNNKEL (reference sequence). J lost 0 bases, V lost 2 bases, and 6 bases had no gene match. Here the CDR3 reads CASSQSGQGGPTNEKLFF. The CDR3 coding sequence is TGTGCCAGCAGCCAATCCGGACAGGGGGGACCAACTAATGAAAAACTGTTTTTT.

The chain carries TRBV29-1 and TRBJ1-2; 7 bases line up with TRBD1. This CDR3 spans 12 amino acids. The V gene end was trimmed by 7 bases and the J gene end by 3 bases; junction bases not matched to a gene: 5. Per the germline V gene, CDR1 is SQVTM and CDR2 is ANQGSEA. The CDR3, as DNA: TGCAGCGGGGGACAGCCTTACTATGGCTACACCTTC. This gives the protein CSGGQPYYGYTF.

The rearrangement joins TRBV6-1 to TRBJ1-5, with TRBD1 identical over 7 bases. This CDR3 has 19 residues. CDR1 is MNHNS and CDR2 is SASEGT in the germline V gene. Germline trimming cut 0 bases from V and 2 bases from J; bases unmatched to any gene: 13. CDR3 sequence reads: CASSEAYGTAKRRNQPQHF. For the CDR3, the DNA is TGTGCCAGCAGTGAAGCGTATGGGACAGCCAAGAGGCGCAATCAGCCCCAGCATTTT.

The rearrangement links TRBV7-2 to TRBJ1-1; D not resolved. Germline V lookup: CDR1 SGHTA, CDR2 FQGNSA. This CDR3 spans 14 amino acids. V was pared by 1 base and J by 2 bases, with 8 bases between. CDR3 sequence reads: CASSLGTANTEAFF. The CDR3 DNA is TGTGCCAGCAGCTTAGGGACGGCTAACACTGAAGCTTTCTTT.

This clone is a singleton in its sample. The V and J genes are TRBV5-5 and TRBJ2-5; D unresolved. The CDR3 is 14 amino acids. Germline V CDR1 and CDR2: SGHKS, YYEKEE (reference sequence). V lost 0 bases to trimming and J lost 5 bases, with 11 bases between them. In DNA form, the CDR3 reads TGTGCCAGCAGCTTGGAAGTACACCGGGAGACCCAGTACTTC. It is translated as CASSLEVHRETQYF.

The chain joins TRBV7-9 to TRBJ1-5; a weak D match, TRBD1 (6 bases). The CDR3 totals 15 residues. Trimming took off 5 bases at V and 6 bases at J, with 17 bases between the two ends. Germline values: CDR1 SEHNR, CDR2 FQNEAQ (reference sequence). CDR3 sequence: CASSPGGLKVQPQHF. CDR3 in DNA: TGTGCCAGCAGCCCGGGGGGGCTCAAGGTTCAGCCCCAGCATTTT.

The V and J genes are TRBV2 and TRBJ2-7, with D perhaps matching TRBD1 or TRBD2 (6 bases each). Per the germline V gene, CDR1 is SNHLY and CDR2 is FYNNEI. V was pared by 4 bases and J by 2 bases, with 12 bases between. The CDR3 has 14 amino acids. The CDR3 DNA is TGTGCCAGCAGTGGCGGGACACGCGCCTACGAGCAGTACTTC. The encoded protein is CASSGGTRAYEQYF.

This chain connects TRBV7-3 to TRBJ2-7, with D unclear. Germline CDR1 and CDR2: SGHTA and FQGTGA. The CDR3 consists of 14 residues. V was shortened by 1 base and J by 0 bases, with 7 bases between the two germline ends. As DNA, the CDR3 is TGTGCCAGCAGCTTAAAAGGCGGCTCCTACGAGCAGTACTTC. Translated, it gives CASSLKGGSYEQYF. The variable domain in full, with the rest retrieved from reference TRBV7-3 and TRBJ2-7, is GAGVSQTPSNKVTEKGKYVELRCDPISGHTALYWYRQSLGQGPEFLIYFQGTGAADDSGLPNDRFFAVRPEGSVSTLKIQRTERGDSAVYLCASSLKGGSYEQYFGPGTRLTVT.

The gene calls are TRBV7-6 and TRBJ2-1; 9 bases line up with TRBD2. CDR1 is SGHVS, CDR2 FNYEAQ, per germline. The CDR3 has 18 residues. V shed 5 bases and J 5 bases; nucleotides not matched to a gene: 16. CDR3 sequence: CASSGPRGASGKNNEQFF. As DNA, the CDR3 is TGTGCCAGCAGCGGCCCCCGGGGTGCTAGCGGGAAGAACAATGAGCAGTTCTTC.

The V call is TRBV2, the J call TRBJ1-6; D may be TRBD1 (6 bases). CDR3 length: 16 residues. Germline CDR1 reads SNHLY; CDR2 reads FYNNEI. Trimming shortened V by 6 bases and J by 5 bases, and 17 bases separated the two germline ends. In DNA form, the CDR3 reads TGTGCCAGCAGCGACCTTATACAGGGACATAATTCACCCCTCCACTTT. This encodes CASSDLIQGHNSPLHF.

In nucleotides, the CDR3 is TGCAGCGTTGATACAAGATTTCAAGAGACCCAGTACTTC. This codes for CSVDTRFQETQYF. J is TRBJ2-5 and V is TRBV29-1; D not resolved. CDR3 size: 13 residues. CDR1 is SQVTM, CDR2 ANQGSEA, per germline. V was shortened by 3 bases and J by 2 bases, with 10 bases between the two germline ends.

The CDR3: CASSLRKGDTDTQYF. The CDR3 DNA reads as TGTGCCAGCAGCTTACGAAAGGGAGACACAGATACGCAGTATTTT. V gene TRBV7-9 combines with J gene TRBJ2-3; TRBD2 might be the D (5 bases). CDR3 length: 15 amino acids. Germline loops: CDR1 SEHNR, CDR2 FQNEAQ (reference sequence). V lost 2 bases to trimming and J lost 2 bases, with 11 bases between them. Looking up the rest from reference TRBV7-9 and TRBJ2-3 gives the full variable domain: DTGVSQNPRHKITKRGQNVTFRCDPISEHNRLYWYRQTLGQGPEFLTYFQNEAQLEKSRLLSDRFSAERPKGSFSTLEIQRTEQGDSAMYLCASSLRKGDTDTQYFGPGTRLTVL.

V and J are TRBV2 and TRBJ2-1, with D possibly called TRBD1 or TRBD2 (6 bases each). Germline V CDR1 and CDR2: SNHLY, FYNNEI. The CDR3 is 13 residues long. V was cut by 3 bases and J by 9 bases, with 12 bases left in between. The CDR3 reads CASSDPRGGEQFF. CDR3 DNA: TGTGCCAGCAGTGACCCCAGGGGAGGTGAGCAGTTCTTC. The variable domain in full, with the rest retrieved from reference TRBV2 and TRBJ2-1, is EPEVTQTPSHQVTQMGQEVILRCVPISNHLYFYWYRQILGQKVEFLVSFYNNEISEKSEIFDDQFSVERPDGSNFTLKIRSTKLEDSAMYFCASSDPRGGEQFFGPGTRLTVL.

The rearrangement uses TRBV29-1 and TRBJ2-5, with 14 bases that match TRBD2. This CDR3 has 14 residues. CDR1 SQVTM and CDR2 ANQGSEA come from the germline V gene. The trim removed 7 bases at V and 4 bases at J, leaving 5 bases unmatched. The CDR3 here is CSAQTSGGVETQYF. The CDR3 region has the DNA TGCAGCGCTCAGACTAGCGGGGGGGTAGAGACCCAGTACTTC.

The CDR3 region has the DNA TGTGCCAGCAGCTCTGGACAGCTAAACACCGGGGAGCTGTTTTTT. It is translated as CASSSGQLNTGELFF. The rearrangement joins TRBV7-3 to TRBJ2-2, with D possibly TRBD1 on 6 matching bases. Germline CDR1 reads SGHTA; CDR2 reads FQGTGA. V shed 4 bases and J shed 2 bases, with 11 bases lying between them. The CDR3 consists of 15 residues.

The chain recombines TRBV10-3 with TRBJ1-6; 11 bases match TRBD1. Trimming at V came to 5 bases and at J to 10 bases, leaving 4 bases not matched to a gene. The CDR3 is 14 amino acids. Germline assignment: CDR1 ENHRY and CDR2 SYGVKD. The CDR3 DNA follows: TGTGCCATCAGTCTGGGACAGGGGGTCTCACCCCTCCACTTT. It specifies CAISLGQGVSPLHF.

The chain recombines TRBV27 with TRBJ2-4; D is possibly TRBD2 (5 bases). The CDR3 runs to 14 residues. Trimming removed 11 bases from V and 3 bases from J, with 17 bases in between. Germline V gene data show CDR1 as MNHEY and CDR2 as SMNVEV (reference sequence). The CDR3 nucleotides are TGTGCCGGACTCCTCAGCGATAACAAAAACATTCAGTACTTC. Translating it yields CAGLLSDNKNIQYF.

The CDR3 here is CASSRGETLPQHF. In nucleotides, the CDR3 is TGTGCCAGCAGCCGGGGGGAGACGCTGCCCCAGCATTTT. The rearrangement uses TRBV5-6 and TRBJ1-5; possibly TRBD1 for D (5 bases). The V gene lost 4 bases and the J gene lost 9 bases, with 14 bases spanning the gap. The CDR3 contains 13 residues. CDR1 and CDR2 (germline): SGHDT, YYEEEE.

The genes are TRBV6-5 and TRBJ2-2, with D possibly TRBD1 on 5 matching bases. The CDR3 has 15 residues. The V gene lost 10 bases and the J gene lost 0 bases, with 15 bases spanning the gap. In germline, CDR1 is MNHEY, CDR2 SVGAGI. CDR3 loop: CATQRGITNTGELFF. DNA for the CDR3: TGTGCCACCCAAAGGGGAATCACGAACACCGGGGAGCTGTTTTTT.

The chain combines TRBV11-1 with TRBJ2-1, with 10 bases that match TRBD2. After removal of 5 bases from V and 10 bases from J, the junction contained 5 bases not matched to a gene. Germline V lookup: CDR1 SGHAT, CDR2 FQDESV (reference sequence). This CDR3 has 13 amino acids. Written as DNA, the CDR3 is TGTGCCAGCAGCCAGGGACTAGCGAGGGAGCAGTTCTTC. Protein: CASSQGLAREQFF. Full variable domain (rest looked up from reference TRBV11-1 and TRBJ2-1): EAEVAQSPRYKITEKSQAVAFWCDPISGHATLYWYRQILGQGPELLVQFQDESVVDDSQLPKDRFSAERLKGVDSTLKIQPAELGDSAMYLCASSQGLAREQFFGPGTRLTVL.